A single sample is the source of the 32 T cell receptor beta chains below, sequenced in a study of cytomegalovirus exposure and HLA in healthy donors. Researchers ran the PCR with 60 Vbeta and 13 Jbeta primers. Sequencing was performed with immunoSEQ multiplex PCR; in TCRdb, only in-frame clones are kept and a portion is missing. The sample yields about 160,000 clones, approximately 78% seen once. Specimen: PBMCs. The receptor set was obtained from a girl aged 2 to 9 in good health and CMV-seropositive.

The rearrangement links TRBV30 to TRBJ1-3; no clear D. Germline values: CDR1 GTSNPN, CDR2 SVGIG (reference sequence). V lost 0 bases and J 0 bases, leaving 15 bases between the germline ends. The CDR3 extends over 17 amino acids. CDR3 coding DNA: TGTGCCTGGAGTGTGCGATCTCAGCGGCTCTCTGGAAACACCATATATTTT. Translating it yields CAWSVRSQRLSGNTIYF.

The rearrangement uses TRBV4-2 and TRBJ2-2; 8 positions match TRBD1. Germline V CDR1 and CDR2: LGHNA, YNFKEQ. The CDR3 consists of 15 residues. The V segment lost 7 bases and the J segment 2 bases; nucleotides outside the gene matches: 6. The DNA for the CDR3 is TGTGCCAGCACTCTGACAGGGGCCAACACCGGGGAGCTGTTTTTT. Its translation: CASTLTGANTGELFF.

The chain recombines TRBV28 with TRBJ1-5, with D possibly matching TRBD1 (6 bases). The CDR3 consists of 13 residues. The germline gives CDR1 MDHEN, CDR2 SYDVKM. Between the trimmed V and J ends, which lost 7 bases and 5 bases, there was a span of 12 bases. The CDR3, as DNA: TGTGCCAGCACTCTGGACAGCCATCAGCCCCAGCATTTT. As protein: CASTLDSHQPQHF.

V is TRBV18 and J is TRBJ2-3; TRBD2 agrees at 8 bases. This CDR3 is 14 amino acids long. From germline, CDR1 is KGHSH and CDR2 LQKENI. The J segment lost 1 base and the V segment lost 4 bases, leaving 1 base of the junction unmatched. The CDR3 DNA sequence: TGTGCCAGCTCACAGACTAGCGGCACAGATACGCAGTATTTT. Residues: CASSQTSGTDTQYF.

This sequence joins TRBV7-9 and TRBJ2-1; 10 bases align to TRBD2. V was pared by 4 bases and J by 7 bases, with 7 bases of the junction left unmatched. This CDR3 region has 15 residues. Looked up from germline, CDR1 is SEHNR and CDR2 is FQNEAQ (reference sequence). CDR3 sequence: CASSSPEAGGNEQFF. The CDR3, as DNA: TGTGCCAGCAGCTCCCCGGAAGCGGGGGGGAATGAGCAGTTCTTC.

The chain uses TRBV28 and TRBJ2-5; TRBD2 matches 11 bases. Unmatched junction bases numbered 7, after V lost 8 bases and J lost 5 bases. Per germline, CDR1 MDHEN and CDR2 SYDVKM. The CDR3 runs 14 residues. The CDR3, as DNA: TGTGCCAGCTCTCGACTAGCGGGATCGGAGACCCAGTACTTC. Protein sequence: CASSRLAGSETQYF.

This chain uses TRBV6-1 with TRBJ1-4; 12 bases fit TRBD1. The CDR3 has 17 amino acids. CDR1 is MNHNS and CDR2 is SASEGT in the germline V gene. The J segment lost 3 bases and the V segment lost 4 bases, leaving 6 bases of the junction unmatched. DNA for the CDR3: TGTGCCAGCAGTGGGGGGACAGGGGGCATGGCTAATGAAAAACTGTTTTTT. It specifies CASSGGTGGMANEKLFF.

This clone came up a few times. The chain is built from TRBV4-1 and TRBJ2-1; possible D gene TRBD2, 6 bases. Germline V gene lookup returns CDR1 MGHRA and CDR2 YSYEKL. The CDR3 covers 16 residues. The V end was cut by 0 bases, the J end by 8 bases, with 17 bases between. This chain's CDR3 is CASSQDLPGVGDEQFF. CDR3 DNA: TGCGCCAGCAGCCAAGATCTGCCGGGGGTGGGCGATGAGCAGTTCTTC.

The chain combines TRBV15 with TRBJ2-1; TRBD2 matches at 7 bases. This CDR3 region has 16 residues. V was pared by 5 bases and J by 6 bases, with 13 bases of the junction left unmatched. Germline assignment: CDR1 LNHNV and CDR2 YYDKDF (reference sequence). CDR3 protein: CATSLGAGERTNEQFF. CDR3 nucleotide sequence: TGTGCCACCAGCCTAGGCGCGGGGGAAAGAACCAATGAGCAGTTCTTC. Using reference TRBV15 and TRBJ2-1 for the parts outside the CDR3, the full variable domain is DAMVIQNPRYQVTQFGKPVTLSCSQTLNHNVMYWYQQKSSQAPKLLFHYYDKDFNNEADTPDNFQSRRPNTSFCFLDIRSPGLGDTAMYLCATSLGAGERTNEQFFGPGTRLTVL.

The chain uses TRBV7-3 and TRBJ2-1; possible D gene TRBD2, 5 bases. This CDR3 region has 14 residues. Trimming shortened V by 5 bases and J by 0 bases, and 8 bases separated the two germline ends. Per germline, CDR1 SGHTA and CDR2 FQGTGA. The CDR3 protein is CASSPGSSYNEQFF. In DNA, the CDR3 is TGTGCCAGCAGCCCTGGGAGCTCCTACAATGAGCAGTTCTTC.

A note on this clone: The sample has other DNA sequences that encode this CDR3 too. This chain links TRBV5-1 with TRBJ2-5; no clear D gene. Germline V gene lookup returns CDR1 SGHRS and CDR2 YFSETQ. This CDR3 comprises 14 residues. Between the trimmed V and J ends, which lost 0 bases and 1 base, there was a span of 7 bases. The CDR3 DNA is TGCGCCAGCAGCTTGGCAGGCCTCCAAGAGACCCAGTACTTC. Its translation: CASSLAGLQETQYF.

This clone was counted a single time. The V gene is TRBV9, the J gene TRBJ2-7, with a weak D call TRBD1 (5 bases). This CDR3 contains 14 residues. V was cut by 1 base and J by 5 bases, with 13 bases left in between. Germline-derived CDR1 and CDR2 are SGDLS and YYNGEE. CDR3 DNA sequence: TGTGCCAGCAGCGTATTGCAGGGTATCCACGAGCAGTACTTC. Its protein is CASSVLQGIHEQYF.

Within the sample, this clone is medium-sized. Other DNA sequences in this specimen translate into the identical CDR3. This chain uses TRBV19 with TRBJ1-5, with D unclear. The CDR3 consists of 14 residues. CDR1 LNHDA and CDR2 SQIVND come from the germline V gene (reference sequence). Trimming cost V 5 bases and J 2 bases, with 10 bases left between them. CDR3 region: CASSSGHRNQPQHF. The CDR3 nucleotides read TGTGCCAGTAGTTCAGGCCACCGCAATCAGCCCCAGCATTTT.

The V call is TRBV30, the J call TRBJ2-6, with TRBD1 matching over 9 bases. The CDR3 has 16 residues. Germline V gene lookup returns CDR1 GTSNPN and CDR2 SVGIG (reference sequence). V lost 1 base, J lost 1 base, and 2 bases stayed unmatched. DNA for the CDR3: TGTGCCTGGAGTGGACAGGGGGAATCTGGGGCCAACGTCCTGACTTTC. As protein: CAWSGQGESGANVLTF.

CDR3 amino acids: CASSPASRAGYNEQFF. Here the CDR3 DNA reads TGTGCCAGCAGTCCCGCTAGCCGGGCCGGATACAATGAGCAGTTCTTC. This sequence joins TRBV27 and TRBJ2-1, with D perhaps matching TRBD2 (5 bases). The length of the CDR3 is 16 residues. V dropped 5 bases and J dropped 4 bases, with 18 bases sitting between them. Germline V gene lookup returns CDR1 MNHEY and CDR2 SMNVEV (reference sequence).

The CDR3 region has the DNA TGTGCCAGCAGTGCACAGGGGGCTGGATCCTACGAGCAGTACTTC. Protein product: CASSAQGAGSYEQYF. This chain connects TRBV6-4 to TRBJ2-7; 9 bases are shared with TRBD1. CDR1 MRHNA and CDR2 SNTAGT come from the germline V gene. Germline trimming cut 4 bases from V and 1 base from J; bases unmatched to any gene: 5. This CDR3 is 15 amino acids long.

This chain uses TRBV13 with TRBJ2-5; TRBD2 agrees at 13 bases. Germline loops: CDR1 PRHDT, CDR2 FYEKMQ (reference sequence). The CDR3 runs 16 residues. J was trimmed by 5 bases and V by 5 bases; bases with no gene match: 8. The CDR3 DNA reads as TGTGCCAGCAGCGCGGGACTAGCGGGATCTCGGGAGACCCAGTACTTC. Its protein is CASSAGLAGSRETQYF.

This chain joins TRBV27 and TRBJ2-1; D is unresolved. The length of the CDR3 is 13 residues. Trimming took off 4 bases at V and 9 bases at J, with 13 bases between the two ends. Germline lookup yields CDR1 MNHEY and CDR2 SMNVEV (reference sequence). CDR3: CASSYGPLVEQFF. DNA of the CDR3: TGTGCCAGCAGTTATGGGCCCTTGGTTGAGCAGTTCTTC.

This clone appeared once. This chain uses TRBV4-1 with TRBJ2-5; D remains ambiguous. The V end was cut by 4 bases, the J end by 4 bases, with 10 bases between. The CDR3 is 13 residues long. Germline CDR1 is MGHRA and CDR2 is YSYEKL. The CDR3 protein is CASSLSRPETQYF. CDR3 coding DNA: TGCGCCAGCAGCCTTTCGAGGCCAGAGACCCAGTACTTC.

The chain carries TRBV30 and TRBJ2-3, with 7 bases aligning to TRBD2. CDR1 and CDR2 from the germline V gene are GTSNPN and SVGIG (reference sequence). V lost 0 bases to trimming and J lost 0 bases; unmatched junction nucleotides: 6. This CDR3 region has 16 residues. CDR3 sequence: CAWSVPLAESTDTQYF. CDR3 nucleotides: TGTGCCTGGAGTGTACCGCTAGCGGAGAGCACAGATACGCAGTATTTT.

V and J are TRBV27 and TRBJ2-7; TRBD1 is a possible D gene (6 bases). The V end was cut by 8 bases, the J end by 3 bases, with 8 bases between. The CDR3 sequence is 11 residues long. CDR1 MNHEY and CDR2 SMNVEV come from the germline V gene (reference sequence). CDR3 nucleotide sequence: TGTGCCAGCGGACAGAACTACGAGCAGTACTTC. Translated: CASGQNYEQYF.

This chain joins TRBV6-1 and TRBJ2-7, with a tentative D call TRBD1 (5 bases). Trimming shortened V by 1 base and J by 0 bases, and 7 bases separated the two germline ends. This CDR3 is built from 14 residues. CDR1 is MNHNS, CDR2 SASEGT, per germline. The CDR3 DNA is TGTGCCAGCAGTGAAGGGGGCAGCTCCTACGAGCAGTACTTC. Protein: CASSEGGSSYEQYF.

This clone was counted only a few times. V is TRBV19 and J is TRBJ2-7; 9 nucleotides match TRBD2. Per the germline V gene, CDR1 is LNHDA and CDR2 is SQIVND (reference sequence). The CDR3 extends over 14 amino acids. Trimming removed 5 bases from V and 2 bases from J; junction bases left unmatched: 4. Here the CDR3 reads CASSPTSGAYEQYF. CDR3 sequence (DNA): TGTGCCAGTAGTCCGACTAGCGGAGCCTACGAGCAGTACTTC.

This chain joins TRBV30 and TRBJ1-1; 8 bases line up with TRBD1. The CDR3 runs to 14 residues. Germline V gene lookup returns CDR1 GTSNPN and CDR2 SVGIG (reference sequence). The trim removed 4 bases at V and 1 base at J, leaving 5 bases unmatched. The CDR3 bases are TGTGCCTGGACATCCGGGACAGGGAACACTGAAGCTTTCTTT. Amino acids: CAWTSGTGNTEAFF.

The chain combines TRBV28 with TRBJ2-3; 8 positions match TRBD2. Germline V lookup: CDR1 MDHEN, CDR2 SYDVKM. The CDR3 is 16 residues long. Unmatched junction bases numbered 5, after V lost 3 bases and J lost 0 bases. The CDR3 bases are TGTGCCAGCAGTTTGGGACTAGGGAGAAGCACAGATACGCAGTATTTT. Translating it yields CASSLGLGRSTDTQYF.

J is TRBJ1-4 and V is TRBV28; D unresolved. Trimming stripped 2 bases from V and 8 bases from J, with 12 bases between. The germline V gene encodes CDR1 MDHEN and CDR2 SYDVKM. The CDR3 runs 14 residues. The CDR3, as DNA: TGTGCCAGCAGTTTAGGGTCAGGCGGGGAAAAACTGTTTTTT. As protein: CASSLGSGGEKLFF. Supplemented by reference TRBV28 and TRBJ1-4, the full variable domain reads DVKVTQSSRYLVKRTGEKVFLECVQDMDHENMFWYRQDPGLGLRLIYFSYDVKMKEKGDIPEGYSVSREKKERFSLILESASTNQTSMYLCASSLGSGGEKLFFGSGTQLSVL.

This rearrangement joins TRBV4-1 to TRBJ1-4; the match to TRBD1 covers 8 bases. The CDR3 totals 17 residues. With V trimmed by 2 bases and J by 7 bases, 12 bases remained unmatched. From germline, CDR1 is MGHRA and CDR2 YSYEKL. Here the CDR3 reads CASSQYPGGDSGEKLFF. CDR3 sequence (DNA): TGCGCCAGCAGCCAATACCCAGGGGGCGATAGTGGTGAAAAACTGTTTTTT.

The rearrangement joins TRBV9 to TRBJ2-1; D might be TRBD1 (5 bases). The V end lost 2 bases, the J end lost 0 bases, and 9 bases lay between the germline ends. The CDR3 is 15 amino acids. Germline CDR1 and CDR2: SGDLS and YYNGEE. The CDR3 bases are TGTGCCAGCAGCGTTGGCAGGGTCTCCTACAATGAGCAGTTCTTC. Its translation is CASSVGRVSYNEQFF.

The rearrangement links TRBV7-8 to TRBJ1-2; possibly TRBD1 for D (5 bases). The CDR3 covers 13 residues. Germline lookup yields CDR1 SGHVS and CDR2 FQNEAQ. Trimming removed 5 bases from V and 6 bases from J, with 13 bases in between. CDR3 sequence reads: CASSHGQSHGYTF. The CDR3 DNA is TGTGCCAGCAGCCATGGACAAAGTCATGGCTACACCTTC.

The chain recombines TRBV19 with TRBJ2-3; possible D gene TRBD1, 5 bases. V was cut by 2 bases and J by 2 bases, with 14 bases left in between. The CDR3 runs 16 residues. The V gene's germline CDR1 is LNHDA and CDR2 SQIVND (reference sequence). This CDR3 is CASSITGQLITDTQYF. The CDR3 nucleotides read TGTGCCAGTAGTATAACAGGACAACTTATCACAGATACGCAGTATTTT.

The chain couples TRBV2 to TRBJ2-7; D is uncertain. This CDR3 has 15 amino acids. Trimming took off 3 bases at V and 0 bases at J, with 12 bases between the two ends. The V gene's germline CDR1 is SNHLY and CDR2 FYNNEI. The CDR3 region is CASSDPGLSSYEQYF. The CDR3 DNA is TGTGCCAGCAGTGACCCCGGTCTAAGCTCCTACGAGCAGTACTTC.

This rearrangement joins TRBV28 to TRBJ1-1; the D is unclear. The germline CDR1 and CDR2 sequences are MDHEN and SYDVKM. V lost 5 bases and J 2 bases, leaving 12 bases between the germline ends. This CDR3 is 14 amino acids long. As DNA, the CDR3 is TGTGCCAGCAGTACCACGCGGTTTAACACTGAAGCTTTCTTT. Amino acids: CASSTTRFNTEAFF.